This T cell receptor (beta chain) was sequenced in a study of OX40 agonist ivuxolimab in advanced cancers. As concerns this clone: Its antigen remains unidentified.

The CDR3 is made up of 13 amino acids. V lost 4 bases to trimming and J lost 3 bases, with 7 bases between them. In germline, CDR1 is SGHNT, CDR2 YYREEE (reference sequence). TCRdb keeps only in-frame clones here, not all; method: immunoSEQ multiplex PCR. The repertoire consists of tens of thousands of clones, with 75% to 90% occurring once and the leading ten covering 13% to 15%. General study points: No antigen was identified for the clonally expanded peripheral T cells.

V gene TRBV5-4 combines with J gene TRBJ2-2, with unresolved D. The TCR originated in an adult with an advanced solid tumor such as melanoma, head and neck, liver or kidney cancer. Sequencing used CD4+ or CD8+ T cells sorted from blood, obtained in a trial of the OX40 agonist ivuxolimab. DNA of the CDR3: TGTGCCAGCAGCACGGGCTACACCGGGGAGCTGTTTTTT. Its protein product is CASSTGYTGELFF.